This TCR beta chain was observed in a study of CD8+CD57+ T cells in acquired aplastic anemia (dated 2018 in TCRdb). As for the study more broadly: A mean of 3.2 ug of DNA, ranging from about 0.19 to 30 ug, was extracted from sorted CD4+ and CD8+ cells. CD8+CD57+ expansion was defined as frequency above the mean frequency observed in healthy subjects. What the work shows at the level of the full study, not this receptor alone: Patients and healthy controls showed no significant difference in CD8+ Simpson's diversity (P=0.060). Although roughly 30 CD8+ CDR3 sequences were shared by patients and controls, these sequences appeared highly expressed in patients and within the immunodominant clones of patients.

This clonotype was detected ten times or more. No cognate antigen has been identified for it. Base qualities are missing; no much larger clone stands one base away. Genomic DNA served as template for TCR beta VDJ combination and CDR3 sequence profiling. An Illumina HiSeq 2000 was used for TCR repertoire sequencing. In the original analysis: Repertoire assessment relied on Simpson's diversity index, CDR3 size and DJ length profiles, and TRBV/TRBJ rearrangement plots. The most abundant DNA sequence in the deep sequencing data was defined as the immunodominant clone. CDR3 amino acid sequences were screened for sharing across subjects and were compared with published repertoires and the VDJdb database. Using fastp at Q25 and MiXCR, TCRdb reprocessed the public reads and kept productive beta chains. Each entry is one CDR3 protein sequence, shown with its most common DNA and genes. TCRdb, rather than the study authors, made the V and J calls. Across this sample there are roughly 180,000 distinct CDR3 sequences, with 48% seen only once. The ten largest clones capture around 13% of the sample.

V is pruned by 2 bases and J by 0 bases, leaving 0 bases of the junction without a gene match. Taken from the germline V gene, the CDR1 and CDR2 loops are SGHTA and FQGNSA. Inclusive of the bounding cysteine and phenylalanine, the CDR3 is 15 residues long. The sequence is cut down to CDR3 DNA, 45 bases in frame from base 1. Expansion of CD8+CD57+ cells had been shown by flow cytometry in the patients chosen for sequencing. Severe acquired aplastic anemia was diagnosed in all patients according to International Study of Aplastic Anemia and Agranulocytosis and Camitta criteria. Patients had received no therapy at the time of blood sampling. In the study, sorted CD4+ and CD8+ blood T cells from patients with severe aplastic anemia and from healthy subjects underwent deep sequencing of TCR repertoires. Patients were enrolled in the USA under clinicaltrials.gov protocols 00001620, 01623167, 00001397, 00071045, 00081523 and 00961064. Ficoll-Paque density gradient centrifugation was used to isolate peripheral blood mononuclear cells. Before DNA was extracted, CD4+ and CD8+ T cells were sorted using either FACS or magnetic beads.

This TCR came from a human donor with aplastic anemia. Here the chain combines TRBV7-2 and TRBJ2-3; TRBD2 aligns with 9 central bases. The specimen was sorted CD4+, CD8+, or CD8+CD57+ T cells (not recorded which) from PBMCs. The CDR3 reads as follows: CASSLTSGSTDTQYF. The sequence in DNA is TGTGCCAGCAGCTTAACTAGCGGGAGCACAGATACGCAGTATTTT.